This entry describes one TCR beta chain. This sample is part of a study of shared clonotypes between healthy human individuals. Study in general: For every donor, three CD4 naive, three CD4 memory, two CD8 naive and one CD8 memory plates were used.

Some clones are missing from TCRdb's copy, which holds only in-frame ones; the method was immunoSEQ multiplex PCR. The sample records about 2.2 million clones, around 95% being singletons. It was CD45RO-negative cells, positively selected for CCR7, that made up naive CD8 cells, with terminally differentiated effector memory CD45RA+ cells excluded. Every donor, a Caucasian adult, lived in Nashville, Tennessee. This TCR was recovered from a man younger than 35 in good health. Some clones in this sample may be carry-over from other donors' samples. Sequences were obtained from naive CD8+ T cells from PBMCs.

CDR3 bases: TGCGCCAGCAGCTTCCAACGGGACCGAGGCTCCTACGAGCAGTACTTC. Translation: CASSFQRDRGSYEQYF. This rearrangement joins TRBV5-1 to TRBJ2-7; the D gene could be TRBD1 or TRBD2 (5 bases each). V was pared by 2 bases and J by 0 bases, with 15 bases between. The CDR3 loop spans 16 amino acids. Germline V gives CDR1 SGHRS, CDR2 YFSETQ.